Listed here are 12 T cell receptor beta chains from one sample, sequenced in a study of cytomegalovirus exposure and HLA in healthy donors. Amplification used 60 Vbeta primers and 13 Jbeta primers. Method: immunoSEQ multiplex PCR; TCRdb's copy keeps in-frame clones and lacks some. The table shows roughly 97,000 clones, with over 75% occurring only once. Sequencing was performed on PBMCs. The receptor source for this set is a young woman in good health and CMV-seropositive.

The chain combines TRBV5-1 with TRBJ1-4; the D is unclear. This CDR3 region has 16 residues. The germline V and J ends were trimmed by 0 bases and 4 bases, with 13 bases remaining between them. Per the germline V gene, CDR1 is SGHRS and CDR2 is YFSETQ. As DNA, the CDR3 is TGCGCCAGCAGCTTGGCCACCGCGGGAGTTAATGAAAAACTGTTTTTT. It yields the protein CASSLATAGVNEKLFF.

The chain is built from TRBV7-2 and TRBJ2-3; 7 bases are a match to TRBD2. CDR1 and CDR2 (germline): SGHTA, FQGNSA. This CDR3 is built from 16 residues. The junction had 12 bases not matched to a gene; V was cut back by 4 bases and J by 5 bases. CDR3 DNA: TGTGCCAGCAGCTCGACGCCGGGGATAGCGGGAGATACGCAGTATTTT. This sequence encodes CASSSTPGIAGDTQYF.

The V gene is TRBV7-9, the J gene TRBJ1-5, with 7 bases that match TRBD1. The CDR3 sequence is 15 residues long. With V trimmed by 1 base and J by 3 bases, 3 bases remained unmatched. Germline V gene sequence: CDR1 SEHNR, CDR2 FQNEAQ (reference sequence). CDR3 coding DNA: TGTGCCAGCAGCTTAGAGGGGGCCGACAATCAGCCCCAGCATTTT. Protein product: CASSLEGADNQPQHF.

J is TRBJ1-1 and V is TRBV5-5; 7 positions agree with TRBD1. The germline V gene has CDR1 SGHKS and CDR2 YYEKEE (reference sequence). The CDR3 is 15 amino acids. V was clipped by 5 bases and J by 6 bases; unmatched bases: 13. CDR3 nucleotides: TGTGCCAGCAGAACTACGGGACAGAGTTTTTCTGAAGCTTTCTTT. This translates into CASRTTGQSFSEAFF.

The chain recombines TRBV2 with TRBJ1-1, with D possibly being TRBD1 (6 bases). There are 13 residues in the CDR3. V lost 6 bases and J lost 4, with 12 bases in between. Germline V gene sequence: CDR1 SNHLY, CDR2 FYNNEI. The CDR3 reads CASRARGFTEAFF. The DNA for the CDR3 is TGTGCCAGCAGGGCAAGGGGGTTCACTGAAGCTTTCTTT.

The V gene is TRBV4-1, the J gene TRBJ1-5; a weak D match, TRBD1 (6 bases). The CDR3 totals 15 residues. The germline V gene has CDR1 MGHRA and CDR2 YSYEKL. Trimming removed 1 base at V and 3 bases at J, with 10 bases between. CDR3 region: CASSQANRDNQPQHF. CDR3 bases: TGCGCCAGCAGCCAAGCAAACAGGGACAATCAGCCCCAGCATTTT.

The rearrangement links TRBV30 to TRBJ1-5; possible D gene TRBD1, 6 bases. Trimming shortened V by 3 bases and J by 3 bases, and 9 bases separated the two germline ends. The CDR3 runs 13 residues. CDR1 is GTSNPN, CDR2 SVGIG, per germline (reference sequence). Here the CDR3 reads CAWSHRVNQPQHF. For the CDR3, the DNA is TGTGCCTGGAGCCACAGGGTCAATCAGCCCCAGCATTTT.

This chain connects TRBV18 to TRBJ2-5; 9 positions match TRBD2. Germline CDR1 is KGHSH and CDR2 is LQKENI. The CDR3 sequence is 15 residues long. V lost 1 base and J lost 3; bases outside the gene matches: 3. CDR3 DNA: TGTGCCAGCTCACCACATGCGGGAGGGGAAGAGACCCAGTACTTC. Translation gives CASSPHAGGEETQYF. The variable domain in full, completed from reference TRBV18 and TRBJ2-5, reads NAGVMQNPRHLVRRRGQEARLRCSPMKGHSHVYWYRQLPEEGLKFMVYLQKENIIDESGMPKERFSAEFPKEGPSILRIQQVVRGDSAAYFCASSPHAGGEETQYFGPGTRLLVL.

The chain joins TRBV19 to TRBJ1-1; tentatively, D is TRBD1 (6 bases). V lost 7 bases and J 0 bases, leaving 12 bases between the germline ends. The CDR3 is 14 amino acids. Germline CDR1 LNHDA, CDR2 SQIVND (reference sequence). The CDR3 protein is CASKTGPMNTEAFF. The CDR3 DNA reads as TGTGCCAGTAAGACAGGTCCCATGAACACTGAAGCTTTCTTT.

The CDR3 DNA is TGTGCCATCAGTGCACAGGGAACCGGCTACGAGCAGTACTTC. This codes for CAISAQGTGYEQYF. The chain recombines TRBV10-3 with TRBJ2-7, with D tentatively TRBD1 (6 bases). This CDR3 has 14 amino acids. Germline V gives CDR1 ENHRY, CDR2 SYGVKD. Deletions cut 4 bases from V and 3 bases from J, with 13 bases between.

The V gene is TRBV6-5, the J gene TRBJ1-2; a possible D gene is TRBD1 (6 bases). CDR3 length equals 15 residues. V lost 4 bases and J 4 bases, leaving 16 bases between the germline ends. Per germline, CDR1 MNHEY and CDR2 SVGAGI. CDR3 region: CASSFQGGSGYGYTF. For the CDR3, the DNA is TGTGCCAGCAGTTTTCAAGGGGGATCAGGCTATGGCTACACCTTC.

The chain joins TRBV30 to TRBJ2-7; 11 positions agree with TRBD2. CDR3 size: 15 residues. Per germline, CDR1 GTSNPN and CDR2 SVGIG (reference sequence). J lost 4 bases, V lost 1 base, and 6 bases had no gene match. CDR3 nucleotide sequence: TGTGCCTGGAGTGCCGGGCTAGCGGGAGGTTACGAGCAGTACTTC. Encoded protein: CAWSAGLAGGYEQYF.